This T cell receptor beta chain was identified during a study of blood T cells in healthy people across ages. Study outcomes and limitations: Fewer expanded clones and more diversity marked long-lived versus aged donors.

The CDR3 covers 18 residues. CDR1 SGHDT and CDR2 YYEEEE come from the germline V gene. The V segment lost 4 bases and the J segment 8 bases; nucleotides outside the gene matches: 16. Combining a sample-barcoded 5' primer with a J-beta primer mix, a second PCR ran for roughly 7 to 12 cycles. Via MiXCR, TCRdb re-called the 5' RACE reads, giving one row per CDR3 protein. This table holds 1,300,000 or so distinct CDR3 sequences, 59% found once. This clonotype was observed a handful of times. As yet, its antigen is unknown. Source material: blood. This rearrangement joins TRBV5-6 to TRBJ2-3, with 13 bases aligning to TRBD2. This sequence was found in a young man in good health. The CDR3 spells CASSALGLAGATWGTQYF. The CDR3 nucleotides are TGTGCCAGCAGCGCACTTGGACTAGCGGGAGCTACCTGGGGTACGCAGTATTTT.